This T cell receptor beta chain stems from a study of blood T cell repertoires in COVID-19. Overall study context: Researchers got acute and convalescent COVID-19 samples from the United States, Italy and Spain.

In the authors' methods: The authors estimated nucleated cell counts from reference gene primer amplification. The protocol was immunoSEQ multiplex PCR, while the TCRdb copy is restricted to in-frame clones and leaves out a portion. V and J calls and clone size come straight from that table; D and trimming were deduced from the DNA. The sample lists 90,000 to 130,000 clones, approximately 70% occurring once. This clone was seen once. With a much larger clone just one base away, this may be a read error. Sequencing used peripheral blood. This receptor was taken from a middle-aged woman with acute or convalescent COVID-19.

As DNA, the CDR3 is TGTGCCAGCAGGGAGGGGGGGGGTGAAACCGGGGAGCTGTTTTTT. Residues: CASREGGGETGELFF. The V call is TRBV25-1, the J call TRBJ2-2; TRBD2 is a possible D gene (7 bases). The germline V gene has CDR1 MGHDK and CDR2 SYGVNS. The CDR3 spans 15 residues. Trimming shortened V by 6 bases and J by 5 bases, and 16 bases separated the two germline ends.